Presented here are 2 T cell receptor beta chains from one specimen sequenced in a study of blood T cells in healthy people across ages. For the second PCR, which ran for about 6 to 11 cycles, a sample-barcoded 5' primer and a J-beta primer mix were used. From the 5' RACE reads, TCRdb called clonotypes with MiXCR, one entry per CDR3 protein. Of 550,000 to 800,000 distinct CDR3 sequences in the sample, about 34% were seen once. Source material: blood. Receptors were obtained from a woman at least 80 years old in good health.

About this clonotype: The junction departs from germline at one end; a sequencing error may be responsible. This rearrangement joins TRBV4-2 to TRBJ2-3, with a tentative D call TRBD1 (5 bases). Germline V gene sequence: CDR1 LGHNA, CDR2 YNFKEQ. The length of the CDR3 is 14 residues. CDR3 amino acids: CASSQDGHTGTQYF. CDR3 coding DNA: TGTGCCAGTAGCCAAGACGGCCACACAGGTACGCAGTATTTT.

This clonotype was counted at least ten times. The V gene is TRBV7-2, the J gene TRBJ2-7, with 11 bases aligning to TRBD2. The CDR3 runs 18 residues. The trim removed 0 bases at V and 0 bases at J, leaving 7 bases unmatched. Germline loops: CDR1 SGHTA, CDR2 FQGNSA. For the CDR3, the DNA is TGTGCCAGCAGCTTAGCGGCTAGCGGGGGGCTTAGCTCCTACGAGCAGTACTTC. This gives the protein CASSLAASGGLSSYEQYF. Filled out from reference TRBV7-2 and TRBJ2-7, the complete variable domain reads GAGVSQSPSNKVTEKGKDVELRCDPISGHTALYWYRQSLGQGLEFLIYFQGNSAPDKSGLPSDRFSAERTGGSVSTLTIQRTQQEDSAVYLCASSLAASGGLSSYEQYFGPGTRLTVT.